These T cell receptor beta chains were read from a single sample in a study of blood T cell repertoires in COVID-19. Some clones are missing from TCRdb's copy, which holds only in-frame ones; the method was immunoSEQ multiplex PCR. The sample lists 250,000 or so clones, around 86% seen once, with less than 2% in the top ten. The sequencing sample was made of PBMCs or T cells enriched from blood (not recorded which). Every receptor here comes from a man between 40 and 49 years old who had recovered from COVID-19. CDR3s include the opening cysteine and the closing phenylalanine or tryptophan. D genes are given only for firm matches. Size is omitted from some rows. Given values are once, few, many or a class for expanded clones.

TRBD1	TRBV5-1	-	TRBJ1-1	CASSLPTGGNTEAFF	TGCGCCAGCAGCTTACCTACAGGGGGGAACACTGAAGCTTTCTTT
-	TRBV12-3/TRBV12-4	-	TRBJ2-1	CASSLTADNEQFF	TGTGCCAGCAGCTTAACGGCGGACAATGAGCAGTTCTTC
TRBD1	TRBV5-4	-	TRBJ1-1	CASSPDREPTEAFF	TGTGCCAGCAGCCCGGACAGGGAACCCACTGAAGCTTTCTTT
-	TRBV24-1	-	TRBJ1-5	CACPRGWPQPQHF	TGTGCCTGTCCCAGGGGATGGCCTCAGCCCCAGCATTTT
-	TRBV5-4	-	TRBJ1-1	CASIGGLNTEAFF	TGTGCCAGCATCGGGGGGTTGAACACTGAAGCTTTCTTT
-	TRBV18	once	TRBJ1-5	CASSWEGPYSNQPQHF	TGTGCCAGCTCATGGGAGGGGCCTTATAGCAATCAGCCCCAGCATTTT
-	TRBV11-1	-	TRBJ1-4	CASSYLGEKLFF	TGTGCCAGCAGCTATCTAGGCGAAAAACTGTTTTTT
TRBD2	TRBV7-9	-	TRBJ2-7	CASSLGGLASEQYF	TGTGCCAGCAGCTTAGGGGGACTAGCGTCCGAGCAGTACTTC
TRBD1	TRBV7-2	-	TRBJ2-3	CASSLARDRGSDTQYF	TGTGCCAGCAGCTTAGCCCGGGACAGGGGGTCAGATACGCAGTATTTT
-	TRBV11-2	-	TRBJ1-3	CASSLTAYSGNTIYF	TGTGCCAGCAGCCTCACAGCTTACTCTGGAAACACCATATATTTT
-	TRBV7-9	few	TRBJ1-5	CASSLEPGFTSIQPQHF	TGTGCCAGCAGCTTAGAACCAGGCTTTACGTCGATTCAGCCCCAGCATTTT
TRBD1	TRBV7-2	-	TRBJ1-6	CASSEQGVVSPLHF	TGTGCCAGCAGCGAACAGGGGGTGGTTTCACCCCTCCACTTT
TRBD2	TRBV3-1/TRBV3-2	-	TRBJ2-1	CASSQETSGGAWSEQFF	TGTGCCAGCAGCCAGGAGACTAGCGGGGGGGCCTGGAGTGAGCAGTTCTTC
-	TRBV14	-	TRBJ2-1	CASSQTRQEQFF	TGTGCCAGCAGCCAGACTCGACAGGAGCAGTTCTTC
-	TRBV10-3	-	TRBJ2-2	CATLPGSGRNTGELFF	TGTGCCACTCTACCGGGGAGCGGAAGAAACACCGGGGAGCTGTTTTTT
-	TRBV7-2	-	TRBJ1-2	CASSLVPRNYGYTF	TGTGCCAGCAGCTTAGTCCCCCGGAACTATGGCTACACCTTC
-	TRBV27	-	TRBJ1-3	CASMGGVSGNTIYF	TGTGCCTCTATGGGGGGGGTCTCTGGAAACACCATATATTTT
-	TRBV5-4	-	TRBJ2-1	CASSRAPTTYNEQFF	TGTGCCAGCAGCCGGGCCCCGACTACGTACAATGAGCAGTTCTTC
TRBD1	TRBV20-1	-	TRBJ1-5	CSASDDGTGNQPQHF	TGCAGTGCTAGTGATGATGGGACAGGCAATCAGCCCCAGCATTTT
-	TRBV3-1/TRBV3-2	-	TRBJ2-2	CASSQPQAGATGELFF	TGTGCCAGCAGCCAACCCCAGGCCGGTGCCACCGGGGAGCTGTTTTTT
-	TRBV5-1	-	TRBJ2-3	CASSLLAPTDTQYF	TGCGCCAGCAGCCTACTCGCCCCCACAGATACGCAGTATTTT
TRBD1	TRBV19	-	TRBJ2-7	CASSIDPGQANYEQYF	TGTGCCAGTAGTATAGACCCGGGACAGGCGAACTACGAGCAGTACTTC
-	TRBV2	few	TRBJ2-7	CASYEIRSPYEQYF	TGTGCCAGCTACGAGATCCGGTCCCCCTACGAGCAGTACTTC
TRBD2	TRBV19	-	TRBJ2-5	CASRLAGERETQYF	TGTGCCAGTAGGTTAGCGGGAGAAAGGGAGACCCAGTACTTC
-	TRBV21-1	-	TRBJ2-6	CASSTRNNRGPNVLTF	TGTGCCAGCAGCACTCGGAACAATAGGGGGCCCAACGTCCTGACTTTC
TRBD1	TRBV29-1	-	TRBJ1-4	CSVGTGVTNEKLFF	TGCAGCGTCGGGACAGGGGTCACTAATGAAAAACTGTTTTTT
TRBD2	TRBV4-2	once	TRBJ2-1	CASSQPVREGRGEQFF	TGTGCCAGCAGCCAACCCGTACGGGAGGGCCGTGGTGAGCAGTTCTTC
-	TRBV7-2	-	TRBJ2-5	CASSVTRLETQYF	TGTGCCAGCAGCGTGACTAGATTGGAGACCCAGTACTTC
TRBD2	TRBV28	-	TRBJ2-1	CASSTGTSGRNEQFF	TGTGCCAGCAGCACCGGGACTAGCGGGAGGAATGAGCAGTTCTTC
-	TRBV6-5	-	TRBJ1-2	CASTTTLGGYGYTF	TGTGCCAGCACCACTACACTGGGAGGCTATGGCTACACCTTC
TRBD1	TRBV4-1	-	TRBJ2-7	CASSHTGTDTYEQYF	TGCGCCAGCAGCCATACCGGGACAGACACCTACGAGCAGTACTTC
TRBD1	TRBV2	-	TRBJ1-5	CASSAGTVGSPNQPQHF	TGTGCCAGCAGTGCCGGGACAGTTGGGAGTCCCAATCAGCCCCAGCATTTT
TRBD1	TRBV19	-	TRBJ2-3	CASSVDRVQGDTQYF	TGTGCCAGTAGTGTGGACAGGGTCCAGGGAGATACGCAGTATTTT
-	TRBV3-1/TRBV3-2	-	TRBJ1-1	CASSQDPGRGMNTEAFF	TGTGCCAGCAGCCAAGACCCAGGGAGGGGAATGAACACTGAAGCTTTCTTT
TRBD2	TRBV18	-	TRBJ2-7	CASSPAGGRVYEQYF	TGTGCCAGCTCACCGGCGGGGGGCAGGGTCTACGAGCAGTACTTC
TRBD1	TRBV28	-	TRBJ2-7	CASRTGTGGEQYF	TGTGCCAGCAGGACCGGGACAGGGGGCGAGCAGTACTTC
-	TRBV11-2	-	TRBJ2-7	CASSLSQGSFYEQYF	TGTGCCAGCAGCCTTTCCCAGGGGTCCTTCTACGAGCAGTACTTC
-	TRBV10-1	-	TRBJ2-5	CASSESETRPLQETQYF	TGCGCCAGCAGTGAGTCGGAGACTCGACCCCTCCAAGAGACCCAGTACTTC
TRBD1	TRBV9	-	TRBJ2-1	CASSAEGAQSYNEQFF	TGTGCCAGCAGCGCCGAGGGGGCCCAATCCTACAATGAGCAGTTCTTC
-	TRBV11-2	-	TRBJ2-4	CASSLVITLAKNIQYF	TGTGCCAGCAGCTTAGTTATAACTCTAGCCAAAAACATTCAGTACTTC
-	TRBV29-1	-	TRBJ1-2	CSVARQELNYGYTF	TGCAGCGTTGCCCGACAGGAGCTAAACTATGGCTACACCTTC
-	TRBV7-9	-	TRBJ1-2	CASSFAGTFYGYTF	TGTGCCAGCAGCTTTGCCGGGACTTTTTATGGCTACACCTTC
TRBD2	TRBV6-5	-	TRBJ2-7	CASIGLAGLPYEQYF	TGTGCCAGCATTGGACTAGCGGGACTACCCTACGAGCAGTACTTC
-	TRBV6-5	-	TRBJ2-7	CASSLQGSSYEQYF	TGTGCCAGCAGTCTGCAGGGAAGCTCCTACGAGCAGTACTTC
TRBD1	TRBV6-5	-	TRBJ2-7	CASSYSGTVSSYEQYF	TGTGCCAGCAGTTACTCTGGGACAGTTAGTTCCTACGAGCAGTACTTC